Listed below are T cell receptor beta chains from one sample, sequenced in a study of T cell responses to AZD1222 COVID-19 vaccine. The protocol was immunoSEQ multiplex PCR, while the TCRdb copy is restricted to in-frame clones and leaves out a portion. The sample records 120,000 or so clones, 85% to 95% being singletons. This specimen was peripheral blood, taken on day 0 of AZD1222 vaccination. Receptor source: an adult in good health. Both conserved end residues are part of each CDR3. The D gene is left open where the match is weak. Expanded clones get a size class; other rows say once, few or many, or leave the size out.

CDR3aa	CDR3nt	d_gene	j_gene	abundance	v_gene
CASSVDPGTDTQYF	TGTGCCAGCAGCGTAGACCCGGGGACAGATACGCAGTATTTT	-	TRBJ2-3	-	TRBV9
CATSRDSSGLAKNIQYF	TGTGCCACCAGCAGAGATTCTAGCGGACTAGCCAAAAACATTCAGTACTTC	TRBD2	TRBJ2-4	-	TRBV15
CASSLAVSGGARHNEQFF	TGTGCCAGCAGCTTGGCGGTGAGCGGGGGGGCGAGGCACAATGAGCAGTTCTTC	TRBD2	TRBJ2-1	-	TRBV5-4
CASSLRLADNEQFF	TGTGCCAGCAGCCTCCGACTAGCGGACAATGAGCAGTTCTTC	TRBD2	TRBJ2-1	-	TRBV3-1/TRBV3-2
CASSQERTGGDYGYTF	TGTGCCAGCAGCCAAGAGCGGACAGGGGGCGACTATGGCTACACCTTC	TRBD1	TRBJ1-2	-	TRBV3-1/TRBV3-2
CASSPRDRGEAFF	TGTGCCAGCTCTCCCCGGGACAGGGGTGAAGCTTTCTTT	TRBD1	TRBJ1-1	-	TRBV18
CASSLRAGDEQYF	TGTGCCAGCAGCTTGCGAGCGGGGGACGAGCAGTACTTC	TRBD2	TRBJ2-7	-	TRBV5-5
CASSLAGRGLYGNTIYF	TGTGCCAGCAGCTTGGCCGGTAGGGGGTTGTATGGAAACACCATATATTTT	-	TRBJ1-3	-	TRBV5-4
CATSRDFTGKSHEQYF	TGTGCCACCAGCAGAGATTTTACAGGGAAGAGTCACGAGCAGTACTTC	-	TRBJ2-7	-	TRBV15
CASSYATGAPTNEKLFF	TGTGCCAGCAGCTATGCGACAGGGGCGCCAACTAATGAAAAACTGTTTTTT	TRBD1	TRBJ1-4	-	TRBV5-6
CASTKAAIPPPDTQYF	TGTGCCAGCACAAAGGCGGCTATACCACCTCCAGATACGCAGTATTTT	-	TRBJ2-3	-	TRBV28
CASSLDFRSSYNEQFF	TGTGCCAGCAGCCTCGACTTCCGAAGCTCCTACAATGAGCAGTTCTTC	-	TRBJ2-1	-	TRBV7-3
CASRSTGGGSYEQYF	TGTGCCAGCAGAAGTACAGGGGGCGGCTCCTACGAGCAGTACTTC	TRBD1	TRBJ2-7	-	TRBV27
CASSWDSGNTIYF	TGTGCCAGCAGCTGGGACTCTGGAAACACCATATATTTT	-	TRBJ1-3	once	TRBV6-2/TRBV6-3
CASSYAGIYQETQYF	TGTGCCAGCAGCTATGCCGGGATTTACCAAGAGACCCAGTACTTC	-	TRBJ2-5	once	TRBV5-4
CASSRGAGGRSFGELFF	TGTGCCAGCAGCCGAGGCGCGGGGGGGCGAAGTTTCGGGGAGCTGTTTTTT	TRBD2	TRBJ2-2	-	TRBV28
CASSSGPGEEHGYGYTF	TGTGCCAGTAGCTCGGGTCCAGGTGAGGAACATGGCTATGGCTACACCTTC	-	TRBJ1-2	-	TRBV19
CSVAGQGEGNEQFF	TGCAGCGTTGCGGGACAGGGGGAGGGCAATGAGCAGTTCTTC	TRBD1	TRBJ2-1	-	TRBV29-1
CASSEGTVNSPLHF	TGTGCCAGCAGTGAAGGGACAGTTAATTCACCCCTCCACTTT	-	TRBJ1-6	-	TRBV6-1
CASSSLWGMNTEAFF	TGTGCCAGCAGCTCGTTGTGGGGGATGAACACTGAAGCTTTCTTT	-	TRBJ1-1	once	TRBV11-3
CASSWGLAATIYNEQFF	TGCGCCAGCAGCTGGGGACTAGCGGCGACGATCTACAATGAGCAGTTCTTC	TRBD2	TRBJ2-1	-	TRBV5-1
CASSFEGSYEQYF	TGTGCCAGCAGTTTCGAGGGTTCCTACGAGCAGTACTTC	-	TRBJ2-7	-	TRBV12-3/TRBV12-4
CASSIGRENYGYTF	TGTGCCAGTAGTATAGGAAGAGAAAACTATGGCTACACCTTC	-	TRBJ1-2	-	TRBV19
CASTSTTGELFF	TGTGCCTCTACTAGTACCACCGGGGAGCTGTTTTTT	-	TRBJ2-2	few	TRBV24-1
CASSPQTGGNTIYF	TGTGCCAGCAGTCCTCAGACAGGGGGAAACACCATATATTTT	TRBD1	TRBJ1-3	-	TRBV28
CASSLGGPSSGNTIYF	TGTGCCAGCAGCTTGGGAGGACCGAGCTCTGGAAACACCATATATTTT	-	TRBJ1-3	-	TRBV5-6
CASSADNEQFF	TGTGCCAGCAGCGCCGACAATGAGCAGTTCTTC	-	TRBJ2-1	-	TRBV9
CASRLAGGYNEQFF	TGTGCCAGCAGACTAGCGGGGGGTTACAATGAGCAGTTCTTC	TRBD2	TRBJ2-1	-	TRBV6-5
CASSLTGTEAFF	TGTGCCAGCAGCTTAACGGGAACTGAAGCTTTCTTT	-	TRBJ1-1	-	TRBV13
CASTLAPQSQGYTF	TGTGCCAGCACCCTGGCCCCCCAGTCGCAGGGCTACACCTTC	-	TRBJ1-2	-	TRBV6-5
CASSTYGLNSPLHF	TGTGCCAGCAGTACTTACGGCCTTAATTCACCCCTCCACTTT	-	TRBJ1-6	-	TRBV2
CASRGTGGYNSPLHF	TGTGCCAGCAGGGGGACAGGCGGTTATAATTCACCCCTCCACTTT	TRBD1	TRBJ1-6	-	TRBV6-5
CASSLDSGNTIYF	TGTGCCAGCAGCCTAGACTCTGGAAACACCATATATTTT	-	TRBJ1-3	once	TRBV12-3/TRBV12-4
CAGRGYGYTF	TGTGCCGGAAGGGGTTATGGCTACACCTTC	-	TRBJ1-2	-	TRBV30
CASSPTGAQPQHF	TGCGCCAGCAGCCCAACAGGGGCTCAGCCCCAGCATTTT	TRBD1	TRBJ1-5	-	TRBV5-1
CASSLSPASNYGYTF	TGTGCCAGCAGTTTATCGCCAGCTTCTAACTATGGCTACACCTTC	-	TRBJ1-2	-	TRBV27
CASSVVGSSNQPQHF	TGTGCCAGCAGTGTGGTGGGAAGTAGCAATCAGCCCCAGCATTTT	-	TRBJ1-5	-	TRBV2
CASSYDRERHEQFF	TGTGCCAGCAGTTACGACAGGGAGCGCCATGAGCAGTTCTTC	TRBD1	TRBJ2-1	-	TRBV6-5
CASVRGDFSTDTQYF	TGCGCCAGCGTGAGGGGGGACTTCAGCACAGATACGCAGTATTTT	-	TRBJ2-3	-	TRBV10-2
CAISGQNYEQYF	TGTGCCATCAGCGGTCAAAACTACGAGCAGTACTTC	-	TRBJ2-7	-	TRBV10-3
CASSSSGPDTQYF	-	-	TRBJ2-3	-	TRBV27
CAWSEMTVAKNIQYF	TGTGCCTGGAGTGAGATGACGGTAGCCAAAAACATTCAGTACTTC	-	TRBJ2-4	-	TRBV30
CASSTSGQSYEQYF	TGTGCCAGTAGTACCTCTGGACAGTCCTACGAGCAGTACTTC	-	TRBJ2-7	-	TRBV19
CASSLNEGYLREKLFF	TGTGCCAGCAGCTTAAATGAGGGGTACCTACGTGAAAAACTGTTTTTT	-	TRBJ1-4	once	TRBV7-6
CAWNRGGETQYF	TGTGCCTGGAACAGGGGAGGAGAGACCCAGTACTTC	-	TRBJ2-5	-	TRBV30
CASRSGTNNSPLHF	TGTGCCAGCAGGTCCGGGACGAATAATTCACCCCTCCACTTT	-	TRBJ1-6	-	TRBV28
CASSIELTYGYTF	TGTGCCAGTAGTATAGAGCTCACCTATGGCTACACCTTC	-	TRBJ1-2	-	TRBV19
CASGGGQGLQPQHF	TGTGCCAGTGGGGGAGGACAGGGACTCCAGCCCCAGCATTTT	TRBD1	TRBJ1-5	once	TRBV19
CASSYKGNDEQFF	TGTGCCAGCAGTTACAAGGGTAACGATGAGCAGTTCTTC	-	TRBJ2-1	-	TRBV6-5